A single sample gave rise to the 9 T cell receptor beta chains below, sequenced in a study of technical replicates of blood from a few donors. Libraries were prepared by immunoSEQ multiplex PCR; TCRdb keeps only in-frame clonotypes and omits some of them. The sample holds some 70,000 clones, 88% seen once. The sample consisted of PBMCs. The receptors shown here come from a human donor in good health. Some clones in this sample may be carry-over from other donors' samples.

V gene TRBV15 combines with J gene TRBJ2-1; D might be TRBD2 (6 bases). V was clipped by 7 bases and J by 4 bases, with 23 bases between them. Per germline, CDR1 LNHNV and CDR2 YYDKDF (reference sequence). This CDR3 has 17 amino acids. As DNA, the CDR3 is TGTGCCACCACCATGTTCATAGGGGCGGGACCTTACAATGAGCAGTTCTTC. Its translation is CATTMFIGAGPYNEQFF.

The J gene is TRBJ2-1, the V gene TRBV6-5; perhaps TRBD2 as D (5 bases). The germline V gene has CDR1 MNHEY and CDR2 SVGAGI. The germline V and J ends were trimmed by 2 bases and 0 bases, with 11 bases remaining between them. This CDR3 spans 16 amino acids. CDR3 sequence reads: CASSYKRSSSYNEQFF. The CDR3 DNA sequence: TGTGCCAGCAGTTACAAGCGGTCCAGCTCCTACAATGAGCAGTTCTTC.

This CDR3 is CASSERDSVNQPQHF. The CDR3 DNA sequence: TGTGCCAGCAGTGAGCGGGACAGCGTTAATCAGCCCCAGCATTTT. V is TRBV6-1 and J is TRBJ1-5; the match to TRBD1 covers 7 bases. Germline V gene lookup returns CDR1 MNHNS and CDR2 SASEGT. This CDR3 has 15 amino acids. With 3 bases clipped from V and 4 bases from J, the junction kept 6 bases outside the gene matches.

The table lists this clone with a few counts. The V gene is TRBV5-1, the J gene TRBJ1-1, with D tentatively TRBD1 (6 bases). V was shortened by 0 bases and J by 4 bases, with 10 bases between the two germline ends. CDR1 and CDR2 from the germline V gene are SGHRS and YFSETQ. CDR3 length: 14 residues. CDR3 loop: CASSLDRAVTEAFF. The CDR3 nucleotides read TGCGCCAGCAGCTTGGACAGGGCGGTCACTGAAGCTTTCTTT.

The chain combines TRBV7-9 with TRBJ1-4; 7 positions match TRBD1. Trimming took 1 base from V and 12 from J; bases not matched to a gene: 5. The CDR3 length is 13 residues. Germline CDR1 and CDR2: SEHNR and FQNEAQ (reference sequence). The CDR3 DNA follows: TGTGCCAGCAGCTTAGGGGAAACAGGGGAACTGTTTTTT. Encoded protein: CASSLGETGELFF.

The gene calls are TRBV7-2 and TRBJ2-1; 14 bases are a match to TRBD2. The germline V gene has CDR1 SGHTA and CDR2 FQGNSA. V lost 4 bases, J lost 9 bases, and 2 bases stayed unmatched. This CDR3 region has 14 residues. Here the CDR3 reads CASSSGLAGGEQFF. For the CDR3, the DNA is TGTGCCAGCAGCTCCGGACTAGCGGGAGGTGAGCAGTTCTTC.

This chain links TRBV19 with TRBJ2-1; TRBD2 matches at 15 bases. Trimming cost V 5 bases and J 0 bases; bases outside gene matches: 5. This CDR3 is 18 amino acids long. Germline CDR1 is LNHDA and CDR2 is SQIVND (reference sequence). CDR3: CASSYGTSGGFSYNEQFF. DNA of the CDR3: TGTGCCAGTAGTTACGGGACTAGCGGGGGGTTCTCCTACAATGAGCAGTTCTTC.

The chain carries TRBV7-9 and TRBJ1-5, with D perhaps TRBD1 (6 bases). CDR1 is SEHNR and CDR2 is FQNEAQ in the germline V gene (reference sequence). V was clipped by 3 bases and J by 4 bases, with 13 bases between them. The CDR3 has 15 amino acids. The CDR3: CASSLGTNRNQPQHF. The CDR3 DNA is TGTGCCAGCAGCTTGGGGACAAATCGGAATCAGCCCCAGCATTTT.

The CDR3 DNA is TGTGCCTGGGATCCGGGACAGGGACGTTACGAGCAGTACTTC. Residues: CAWDPGQGRYEQYF. The rearrangement joins TRBV30 to TRBJ2-7; 9 nucleotides align to TRBD1. This CDR3 has 14 residues. From germline, CDR1 is GTSNPN and CDR2 SVGIG (reference sequence). The V segment lost 5 bases and the J segment 4 bases; nucleotides outside the gene matches: 9.